This T cell receptor (beta chain) is from a study of blood T cell repertoires in COVID-19. Here immunoSEQ multiplex PCR was the method, and the copy in TCRdb shows in-frame clones only, minus some. The data contain 120,000 or so clones, under 80% of them singletons. The CDR3 sequence is 15 residues long. Germline CDR1 reads MGHDK; CDR2 reads SYGVNS. The junction had 5 bases not matched to a gene; V was cut back by 2 bases and J by 5 bases. This TCR was recovered from a man aged 65 to 79 with acute or convalescent COVID-19. Sequenced sample: peripheral blood. The chain uses TRBV25-1 and TRBJ1-2; 10 nucleotides line up with TRBD1. The CDR3 bases are TGTGCCAGCAGTGAAAGGGGACAGGGGACGTATGGCTACACCTTC. Translation gives CASSERGQGTYGYTF.